Shown below are 7 T cell receptor beta chains from a single sample sequenced in a study of OX40 agonist ivuxolimab in advanced cancers. TCRdb's table, derived via immunoSEQ multiplex PCR, lists solely in-frame clones and lacks some. The table records more than 45,000 clones, 85% to 90% of them present only once. Sequenced material: CD4+ or CD8+ T cells sorted from blood, taken in a trial of the OX40 agonist ivuxolimab. The receptor set was obtained from an adult with an advanced solid tumor such as melanoma, head and neck, liver or kidney cancer.

V is TRBV10-1 and J is TRBJ1-5, with D unresolved. Germline V gene data show CDR1 as WNHNN and CDR2 as SYGVQD (reference sequence). Between the trimmed V and J ends, which lost 8 bases and 2 bases, there was a span of 7 bases. The CDR3 consists of 12 residues. The CDR3 loop is CASRAGNQPQHF. CDR3 nucleotide sequence: TGCGCCAGCCGGGCTGGCAATCAGCCCCAGCATTTT.

This clone occurred once. The V gene is TRBV6-5, the J gene TRBJ2-4; 13 bases map to TRBD2. Looked up from germline, CDR1 is MNHEY and CDR2 is SVGAGI. J lost 8 bases, V lost 7 bases, and 5 bases had no gene match. The CDR3 has 14 residues. DNA of the CDR3: TGTGCCAGCACCCGAGGACTAGCGGGAGACATTCAGTACTTC. Its translation: CASTRGLAGDIQYF.

The table lists this clone with a count of one. The rearrangement links TRBV5-6 to TRBJ1-4; 11 nucleotides align to TRBD1. The V gene end was trimmed by 2 bases and the J gene end by 11 bases; junction bases not matched to a gene: 2. CDR3 length: 13 amino acids. CDR1 and CDR2 from the germline V gene are SGHDT and YYEEEE. The CDR3 reads CASSFGQGAKLFF. The DNA of the CDR3 is TGTGCCAGCAGCTTCGGACAGGGGGCTAAACTGTTTTTT.

V and J are TRBV11-1 and TRBJ2-3; TRBD2 matches at 9 bases. Trimming cost V 5 bases and J 0 bases; bases outside gene matches: 9. The CDR3 loop spans 17 amino acids. CDR1 SGHAT and CDR2 FQDESV come from the germline V gene (reference sequence). The CDR3: CASSQAGLALSTDTQYF. In DNA form, the CDR3 reads TGTGCCAGCAGCCAGGCCGGACTAGCGCTAAGCACAGATACGCAGTATTTT.

V usage is TRBV5-1 and J usage is TRBJ2-7; 7 nucleotides line up with TRBD1. Germline-derived CDR1 and CDR2 are SGHRS and YFSETQ. V was pared by 0 bases and J by 1 base, with 7 bases of the junction left unmatched. The CDR3 is 16 residues long. The chain's CDR3 is CASSLVRGGGSYEQYF. The CDR3 DNA sequence: TGCGCCAGCAGCTTGGTAAGAGGGGGCGGTTCCTACGAGCAGTACTTC.

V and J are TRBV9 and TRBJ2-3; D remains ambiguous. Per the germline V gene, CDR1 is SGDLS and CDR2 is YYNGEE. The V end lost 0 bases, the J end lost 6 bases, and 14 bases lay between the germline ends. The CDR3 runs 15 residues. The DNA of the CDR3 is TGTGCCAGCAGCGTAGACGTTAGCTCCCGGGATACGCAGTATTTT. It is translated as CASSVDVSSRDTQYF.

J is TRBJ1-4 and V is TRBV18, with D unclear. This CDR3 spans 13 amino acids. CDR1 is KGHSH and CDR2 is LQKENI in the germline V gene. Trimming left V 7 bases short and J 5 bases short, with 11 bases between. CDR3 in DNA: TGTGCCAGCTTCGAGAGGGCGAATGAAAAACTGTTTTTT. This gives the protein CASFERANEKLFF.